These T cell receptor beta chains were read from a single sample in a study of CD8 T cells in ankylosing spondylitis. TCRdb itself ran the 5' RACE reads through MiXCR, one entry per CDR3 protein. The table has a few hundred thousand distinct CDR3 sequences, roughly 20% seen once. Sequenced input: blood, either unsorted or a sorted T cell fraction (not recorded which). These receptors came from a female donor with ankylosing spondylitis or in good health (not recorded which). The CDR3 runs from the conserved cysteine through the conserved F or W. D genes are given only for firm matches. The size entry is marked missing in some rows and otherwise reads once, few, many or a size class.

clone_size d_call j_call v_call cdr3_aa cdr3_nt
. . TRBJ1-4 TRBV20-1 CSALSGVREKLFF TGCAGTGCCCTTTCGGGGGTAAGGGAAAAACTGTTTTTT
few . TRBJ1-2 TRBV5-8 CASTLGGANYGYTF TGTGCCAGCACACTCGGGGGGGCTAACTATGGCTACACCTTC
. . TRBJ2-7 TRBV6-1 CASSLSGFRTYEQYF TGTGCCAGCAGCCTTTCGGGTTTTCGTACCTACGAGCAGTACTTC
many . TRBJ2-1 TRBV6-2/TRBV6-3 CASSRQVNLEQFF TGTGCCAGCAGTCGACAGGTGAACCTGGAGCAGTTCTTC
. TRBD1 TRBJ1-4 TRBV24-1 CATSEPGTGREKLFF TGTGCCACCAGTGAACCCGGGACAGGGAGGGAAAAACTGTTTTTT
few TRBD1 TRBJ1-5 TRBV29-1 CSVGGGARQPQHF TGCAGCGTTGGAGGGGGCGCGCGACAGCCCCAGCATTTT
many . TRBJ2-1 TRBV5-1 CASSLGLAPNNEQFF TGCGCCAGCAGCTTGGGTCTAGCGCCTAACAATGAGCAGTTCTTC
. . TRBJ2-3 TRBV21-1 CASSTSESNTDTQYF TGTGCCAGCAGCACATCGGAGAGTAACACAGATACGCAGTATTTT
. TRBD1 TRBJ1-1 TRBV12-3/TRBV12-4 CATISGGRGGTEAFF TGTGCCACCATCTCTGGGGGCAGGGGGGGCACTGAAGCTTTCTTT
many . TRBJ2-6 TRBV21-1 CAGPLRSSGANVLTF TGTGCCGGCCCTTTGAGGTCCTCTGGGGCCAACGTCCTGACTTTC
many . TRBJ2-1 TRBV20-1 CSAFLASRGYNEQFF TGCAGTGCCTTCCTCGCTAGTAGGGGCTACAATGAGCAGTTCTTC
few . TRBJ2-6 TRBV6-2/TRBV6-3 CASSPGHPAGANVLTF TGTGCCAGCAGCCCTGGACACCCGGCTGGGGCCAACGTCCTGACTTTC
. TRBD2 TRBJ2-7 TRBV7-2 CASSSGRTQHEQYF TGTGCCAGCAGTAGCGGGAGAACTCAGCACGAGCAGTACTTC
. TRBD2 TRBJ2-3 TRBV20-1 CSARGERGQYF TGCAGTGCCCGTGGGGAGCGGGGACAGTATTTT
many . TRBJ2-1 TRBV11-3 CASSLGRNNEQFF TGTGCCAGCAGTTTAGGGAGAAACAATGAGCAGTTCTTC
few . TRBJ1-1 TRBV27 CASSFIERNTEAFF TGTGCCAGCAGTTTCATTGAGAGGAACACTGAAGCTTTCTTT
. TRBD2 TRBJ2-5 TRBV7-8 CASSLDERGDYF TGTGCCAGCAGCTTAGACGAGCGGGGGGACTACTTC
few TRBD1 TRBJ1-2 TRBV3-1 CASSQDLQGAGGYTF TGTGCCAGCAGCCAAGATTTGCAGGGGGCTGGCGGCTACACCTTC
many . TRBJ2-1 TRBV5-1 CASSHPSQGEQFF TGCGCCAGCAGCCACCCTTCTCAGGGCGAGCAGTTCTTC
. . TRBJ2-1 TRBV7-9 CASSPGASVYNEQFF TGTGCTAGCAGCCCGGGAGCTAGCGTATACAATGAGCAGTTCTTC
. TRBD2 TRBJ2-1 TRBV7-3 CASSSRASGSNEQFF TGTGCCAGCAGCTCTCGAGCCAGCGGGAGCAATGAGCAGTTCTTC
few TRBD1 TRBJ1-1 TRBV20-1 CSAFTGETEAFF TGCAGTGCTTTTACAGGGGAAACTGAAGCTTTCTTT
few TRBD1 TRBJ2-7 TRBV6-1 CASSETTGGSYEQYF TGTGCCAGCAGTGAGACGACAGGGGGGTCCTACGAGCAGTACTTC
many TRBD2 TRBJ2-3 TRBV20-1 CSVTSGPRDTQYF TGCAGTGTCACTAGCGGCCCCAGGGATACGCAGTATTTT
many TRBD2 TRBJ2-1 TRBV12-3/TRBV12-4 CASSLARERTSGFSEFF TGTGCCAGCAGTTTAGCCAGGGAAAGGACTAGCGGGTTTTCGGAGTTCTTC
few . TRBJ1-2 TRBV4-3 CATFGGEGYTF TGCGCCACCTTCGGCGGTGAAGGCTACACCTTC
. . TRBJ1-5 TRBV6-2/TRBV6-3 CASSFLGQEGGYYSNQPQHF TGTGCCAGCAGTTTCCTCGGTCAGGAAGGGGGGTACTATAGCAATCAGCCCCAGCATTTT
many TRBD2 TRBJ2-7 TRBV7-9 CASSLSGRSSYEQYF TGTGCCAGCAGCTTAAGCGGGAGGAGCTCCTACGAGCAGTACTTC
few TRBD1 TRBJ2-7 TRBV7-3 CASSPTGGAGEQYF TGTGCCAGCAGCCCGACAGGGGGCGCGGGTGAGCAGTACTTC
. . TRBJ1-1 TRBV14 CASSLSMAVNTEAFF TGTGCCAGCAGCCTCTCAATGGCAGTGAACACTGAAGCTTTCTTT
. . TRBJ2-3 TRBV5-1 CASSPLPVRPDTQYF TGCGCCAGCAGCCCTCTACCTGTGAGACCAGATACGCAGTATTTT
. . TRBJ1-4 TRBV12-3/TRBV12-4 CASSFRRNWGTGLFF TGTGCCAGCAGTTTTCGTCGAAATTGGGGGACTGGACTGTTTTTT
. TRBD1 TRBJ2-2 TRBV29-1 CSVGGDRGTNTGELFF TGCAGCGTTGGAGGGGACAGGGGGACGAACACCGGGGAGCTGTTTTTT
. TRBD2 TRBJ2-5 TRBV20-1 CSAMGLAPRGETQYF TGCAGTGCTATGGGACTAGCGCCCAGGGGGGAGACCCAGTACTTC
. . TRBJ2-1 TRBV12-2 CASRLRRVSSSYNEQFF TGTGCAAGTCGCTTAAGAAGGGTCTCCAGCTCCTACAATGAGCAGTTCTTC
. TRBD2 TRBJ2-6 TRBV6-2/TRBV6-3 CASSLPPGLAGSGANVLTF TGTGCCAGCAGTTTACCCCCGGGACTAGCGGGGTCTGGGGCCAACGTCCTGACTTTC
many . TRBJ2-5 TRBV29-1 CSVGAAVQETQYF TGCAGCGTTGGGGCAGCCGTTCAAGAGACCCAGTACTTC
. . TRBJ1-2 TRBV11-2 CASSSSPGGFYGYTF TGTGCCAGCAGCTCCTCCCCCGGAGGATTCTATGGCTACACCTTC
few . TRBJ2-7 TRBV27 CASSSTQRRGEQYF TGTGCCAGCAGCTCAACTCAACGAAGGGGCGAGCAGTACTTC